This record covers a single T cell receptor beta chain. The specificity of this receptor is unknown. Per-nucleotide qualities are absent, and no much larger clonotype sits a single base away. The cohort comprised more than 550 healthy bone marrow donors. Cohort members were all nominally healthy when sampled, although unrecorded immune exposures were likely present. The donor tested CMV seropositive, placing the donor among the approximately 290 seropositive members of the cohort. A peripheral blood sample was provided by each donor, and peripheral blood mononuclear cells were used for TCR beta sequencing. The Qiagen DNeasy Blood Extraction Kit was used to extract genomic DNA from the blood cell samples. Libraries were built with the immunoSEQ multiplex PCR assay. For the multiplex PCR, a mixture combining 60 forward primers for TCR Vbeta segments and 13 reverse primers for TCR Jbeta segments was used. The CDR3 region of rearranged TCR beta genes was amplified from genomic DNA with a multiplex PCR assay. Amplified TCR beta libraries were sequenced as 87-base-pair reads on the Illumina HiSeq System. Processing in the source paper ran as follows. A later analysis counted approximately 74 million unique TCR beta chains across the 690 or so repertoires, and around 9.9 million of these chains were shared by at least two donors. Raw reads were error-corrected and collapsed into unique sequences by a nearest-neighbor algorithm in which closely related sequences were merged to remove PCR and sequencing errors. V, D and J gene segments were assigned by aligning CDR3 sequences to IMGT reference sequences. For a sequence to be retained, at least a six-nucleotide match to both a V gene segment and a J gene segment was required. A rearrangement counted as productive if the CDR3 had no stop codons and remained in frame with V and J, and every other rearrangement counted as non-productive. Following IMGT convention, CDR3 was defined as the stretch from the second conserved V-encoded cysteine to the conserved J-encoded phenylalanine. Sequences without an unambiguous match to a single V gene segment were excluded from the earlier analysis of about 600 of the donors. In an earlier analysis of 587 of the donors, a V segment was called functional when productive rearrangements were above 56.7%, and segregating when the standard deviation between donors exceeded 5%. A statistical classification framework was built for diagnosing cytomegalovirus status from the catalog of TCR beta chain sequences. In a later analysis, TCR nucleotide sequences were compared against IMGT/GENE-DB human TR gene sequences so that V and J genes could be assigned. The TCRdist pipeline was used in a later analysis to assign CDR3 sequences and most-parsimonious VDJ recombination scenarios. In a later analysis, every TCR beta chain was defined by the combination of its CDR3 amino acid sequence and its V-gene family, and reads without a unique V-gene family were dropped. In a later analysis, approximately 590 highly shared, low-generation-probability nucleotide sequences were removed to address suspected cross-contamination and a sequencing artifact. In a later analysis, a clonal expansion index for each public chain was calculated from normalized within-repertoire ranks of inferred template counts. Generation probabilities in a later analysis came from a VDJ recombination model fitted to out-of-frame rearrangements, and those results were checked against IGoR. In a later analysis, TCR-TCR, TCR-HLA and TCR-CMV co-occurrence was scored with hypergeometric tests, and a repertoire-size bias correction was applied to TCR pairs. In a later analysis, false discovery rates were estimated by permuting HLA or CMV assignments 20 times. In a later analysis, co-occurring TCRs were grouped with DBSCAN, and TCRdist sequence similarity was added when clustering was performed within HLA-allele-positive subsets. Repertoires with fewer than 30,000 or more than 120,000 public chains were left out of co-occurrence clustering, as were four to six repertoires with anomalous nucleotide sharing. In TCRdb, the immuneACCESS table is reduced to in-frame sequences with V and J assigned. These tables do not hold every clone; where another copy was compared, an unresolved V gene accounts for under half, and the others remain unexplained. Clone size and V and J calls were adopted from that table, with D and trimming inferred from the DNA. The sample contains some 200,000 clones, roughly 80% of them found a single time. The ten biggest clones cover approximately 2.9% of the sample.

This record comes from a study of cytomegalovirus exposure and HLA in healthy donors (dated by TCRdb to the late 2010s). The study in broad terms: An earlier analysis of some 620 of the donors reported about 260 Gb of sequence data and 117 million unique TCR beta sequences obtained from around 170 million T cells. Roughly 300 gigabases of sequencing data and around 88 million unique TCR sequences made up an early release that covered several hundred HLA-typed donors. In an earlier analysis of a few hundred of the donors, high-throughput TCR beta sequencing was used to judge whether each TCR beta V gene segment behaved as functional or pseudogenic. A later analysis re-analyzed previously published TCR beta repertoires from roughly 630 donors and added high-resolution HLA genotyping to study TCR occurrence patterns. Typing coverage varied by locus: roughly 629-630 donors for A, B, C, DRB1 and DQB1; approximately 500 for DQA1; more than 600 for DPA1; approximately 450 for DPB1. Genome-wide SNP genotypes for about 60% of the 666 donors were used in a later genetic analysis, which treated that subset as a discovery cohort. Four or five DR-DQ haplotypes were handled as single units for association and clustering because linkage in the cohort was strong. HLA typing included class I and class II loci at four-digit resolution. Donor age, sex, ethnicity and CMV serostatus were compiled alongside the repertoire data. The study aimed to test whether signatures of past pathogen exposure could be identified by cataloging public T cell receptors. On average, over 200,000 unique TCR beta nucleotide sequences were sequenced per donor among 398 genotyped donors of the cohort, with roughly a sixth of those sequences being non-productive. Of the roughly 410 genotyped donors, 65% to 90% were placed in the genetic ancestry cluster associated with self-reported Caucasian donors. The later analysis used no new phenotypic data to find candidate immune exposures, relying instead on TCR beta sequences and their occurrence across donors. The T cell repertoires of several hundred subjects were profiled by immunosequencing and related to cytomegalovirus serostatus. To predict cytomegalovirus infection status, the study combined high-throughput TCR immunosequencing, statistical association of individual TCRs with disease status, and machine learning. All discovery cohort repertoires had been generated using a single sequencing platform. Besides the first cohort of roughly 700 subjects, a separate validation cohort made up of 95 to 150 different subjects was used. The study at large found these results: A later genetic analysis reported fewer N-insertions in productive TCRs among donors in an Asian-associated ancestry cluster than the approximately 700-donor mean. A later analysis associated 17,000 or so TCR beta sequences with specific HLA alleles at a false discovery rate of 0.05. Three of the identified cytomegalovirus-associated TCR beta chains were confirmed in vitro to be specific for cytomegalovirus antigens. The 87-base-pair reads could not distinguish some IMGT-functional V segments, including TRBV6-2 and TRBV6-3, so those segments were excluded. A further reported finding was that TCR beta sequences accurately predicted the HLA-A and HLA-B alleles for most subjects in the first cohort. Most TCR sequences were seen in very few donors, while some public TCRs were found in many individuals. Cytomegalovirus status was reported to be diagnosed by the classifier with high specificity and sensitivity in both the original and validation cohorts. The study listed 150 to 200 TCR beta chains as associated with cytomegalovirus. The cohort was sequenced for TCR beta chains only, and without alpha or paired-chain data the features that could be detected were limited. A cluster of highly shared sequence variants was judged likely to be a technical artifact of the sequencing pipeline. When HLA alleles, especially DR and DQ, strongly co-occurred, attributing TCR associations to individual alleles was difficult. Over 15 rarely observed V segments, including chromosome 9 orphons, were excluded from the earlier analysis of a few hundred of the donors because counts were too low. Compared with equally common non-associated chains, HLA-associated TCR beta chains in a later analysis were more clonally expanded and had lower generation probabilities. Linkage disequilibrium might explain the correlated functional status among segregating V segments, but an unknown experimental factor could not be ruled out. The presence/absence analyses assumed that sequencing depth was roughly uniform across donors, and that assumption may not be true. According to a later analysis, TCR association rates differed among HLA loci, with DRB1 alleles showing the most associated TCRs and HLA-C alleles showing the fewest. The authors suggested that the approach could potentially be extended to other disease states and immunological phenotypes. According to a later analysis, parvovirus B19, influenza, CMV and Epstein-Barr virus appeared linked to several top co-occurrence clusters. An earlier analysis of approximately 570 of the donors showed that most TCR beta V segments appeared in productive rearrangements either about 87% or about 30% of the time, which broadly matched IMGT annotations. HLA typing was unavailable for some donors at each locus, so association tests used only the typed subset. A later genetic analysis associated a missense DCLRE1C variant with V-gene and J-gene trimming of TCR beta chains, and an independent cohort replicated the association. A later analysis found that most CMV-associated TCR beta chains appeared HLA-restricted, with HLA associations seemingly driven largely by CMV exposure. Immune exposure information for the cohort was limited to CMV serostatus.

Looking up the germline V gene yields CDR1 KGHSH and CDR2 LQKENI. From its cysteine to its phenylalanine, the CDR3 spans 14 amino acids. The only DNA kept is the CDR3, 42 bases in frame from the first base. V is pruned by 8 bases and J by 5 bases, leaving 11 bases of the junction without a gene match. The receptor chain draws on TRBV18 and TRBJ1-1; 7 of the junction bases match TRBD1. The sequence was collected from a woman aged 45-65 years in good health and CMV-seropositive. Specimen: PBMCs. For the CDR3, the sequence is CASPYDRVGTEAFF. The DNA reads as follows: TGTGCCAGCCCATATGACAGGGTCGGTACTGAAGCTTTCTTT. Extended through the reference TRBV18 and TRBJ1-1 proteins, this CDR3 yields the full variable domain: NAGVMQNPRHLVRRRGQEARLRCSPMKGHSHVYWYRQLPEEGLKFMVYLQKENIIDESGMPKERFSAEFPKEGPSILRIQQVVRGDSAAYFCASPYDRVGTEAFFGQGTRLTVV.